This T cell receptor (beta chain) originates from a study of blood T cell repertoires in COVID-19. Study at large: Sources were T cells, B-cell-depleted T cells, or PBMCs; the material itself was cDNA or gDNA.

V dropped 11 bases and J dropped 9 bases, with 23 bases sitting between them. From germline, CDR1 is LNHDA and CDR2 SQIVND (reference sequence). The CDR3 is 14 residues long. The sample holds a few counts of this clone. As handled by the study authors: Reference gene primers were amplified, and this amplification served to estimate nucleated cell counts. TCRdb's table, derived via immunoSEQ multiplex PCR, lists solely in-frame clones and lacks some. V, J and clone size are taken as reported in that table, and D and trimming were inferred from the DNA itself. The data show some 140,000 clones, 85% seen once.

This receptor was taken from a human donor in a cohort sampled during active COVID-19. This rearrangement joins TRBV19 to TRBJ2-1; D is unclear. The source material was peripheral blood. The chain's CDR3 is CAAQTDSLSGEQFF. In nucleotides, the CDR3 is TGTGCCGCACAAACGGATAGCTTGTCGGGTGAGCAGTTCTTC. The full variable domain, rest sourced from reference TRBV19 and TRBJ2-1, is DGGITQSPKYLFRKEGQNVTLSCEQNLNHDAMYWYRQDPGQGLRLIYYSQIVNDFQKGDIAEGYSVSREKKESFPLTVTSAQKNPTAFYLCAAQTDSLSGEQFFGPGTRLTVL.